The sequence of this TCR beta chain was determined in a study of blood T cell repertoires in COVID-19. In the source study's methods: Reference gene primers were amplified, and this amplification served to estimate nucleated cell counts. Data came from immunoSEQ multiplex PCR; TCRdb stores just in-frame clones and leaves some out. V, J and clone size are taken as reported in that table, and D and trimming were inferred from the DNA itself. The profile shows fewer than 300,000 clones, about 85% of them singletons. V was pared by 7 bases and J by 6 bases, with 9 bases of the junction left unmatched. The germline gives CDR1 MDHEN, CDR2 SYDVKM. The CDR3 extends over 14 amino acids.

The source of this sequence is a human donor with COVID-19, enrolled during active disease. The donor label of this sample is uncertain. Sequencing was carried out using peripheral blood. This sequence joins TRBV28 and TRBJ1-5, with TRBD1 identical over 7 bases. CDR3 sequence reads: CASISGGESQPQHF. Written as DNA, the CDR3 is TGTGCCAGCATTTCAGGGGGAGAGAGTCAGCCCCAGCATTTT.